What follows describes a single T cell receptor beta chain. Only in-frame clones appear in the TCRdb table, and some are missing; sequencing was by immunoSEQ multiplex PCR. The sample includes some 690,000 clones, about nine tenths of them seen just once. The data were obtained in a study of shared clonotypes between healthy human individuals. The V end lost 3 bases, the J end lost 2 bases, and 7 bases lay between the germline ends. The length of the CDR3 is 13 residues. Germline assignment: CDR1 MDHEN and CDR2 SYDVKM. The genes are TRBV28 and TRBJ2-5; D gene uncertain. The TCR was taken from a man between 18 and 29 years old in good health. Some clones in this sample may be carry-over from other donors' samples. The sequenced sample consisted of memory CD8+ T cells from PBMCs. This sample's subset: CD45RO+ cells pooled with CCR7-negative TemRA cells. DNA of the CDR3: TGTGCCAGCAGTTTTCCTTCACAAGAGACCCAGTACTTC. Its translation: CASSFPSQETQYF.